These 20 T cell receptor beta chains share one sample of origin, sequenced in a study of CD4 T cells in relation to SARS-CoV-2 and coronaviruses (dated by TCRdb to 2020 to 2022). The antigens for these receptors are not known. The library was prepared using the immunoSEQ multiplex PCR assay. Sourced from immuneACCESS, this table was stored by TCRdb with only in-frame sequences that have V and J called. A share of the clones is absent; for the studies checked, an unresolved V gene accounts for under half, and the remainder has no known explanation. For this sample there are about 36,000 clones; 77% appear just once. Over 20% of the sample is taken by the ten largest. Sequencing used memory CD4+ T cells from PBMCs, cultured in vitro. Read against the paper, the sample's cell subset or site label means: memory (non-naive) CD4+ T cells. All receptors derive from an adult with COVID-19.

DNA of the CDR3: TGTGCCAGCAGTCAAGACAGGGGGCCCCCTGGAAACACCATATATTTT. Its translation is CASSQDRGPPGNTIYF. The chain has TRBV28 and TRBJ1-3; 10 bases fit TRBD1. Trimming cost V 5 bases and J 2 bases; bases outside gene matches: 6. Germline-derived CDR1 and CDR2 are MDHEN and SYDVKM. The CDR3 is 16 residues long.

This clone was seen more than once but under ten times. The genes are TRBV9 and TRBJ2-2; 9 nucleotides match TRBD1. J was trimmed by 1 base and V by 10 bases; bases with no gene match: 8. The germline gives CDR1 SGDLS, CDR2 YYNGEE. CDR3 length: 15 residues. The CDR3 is CASTGGKWNTGELFF. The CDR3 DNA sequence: TGTGCCTCGACAGGGGGGAAATGGAACACCGGGGAGCTGTTTTTT.

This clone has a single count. In DNA form, the CDR3 reads TGTGCCAGCAGTCCGAACTCATATACAGGGGCAGTATACAATGAGCAGTTCTTC. This gives the protein CASSPNSYTGAVYNEQFF. V usage is TRBV28 and J usage is TRBJ2-1; TRBD1 agrees at 7 bases. The germline V gene has CDR1 MDHEN and CDR2 SYDVKM. The V and J ends lost 5 bases and 4 bases, in that order; junction bases with no gene match: 17. CDR3 size: 18 residues.

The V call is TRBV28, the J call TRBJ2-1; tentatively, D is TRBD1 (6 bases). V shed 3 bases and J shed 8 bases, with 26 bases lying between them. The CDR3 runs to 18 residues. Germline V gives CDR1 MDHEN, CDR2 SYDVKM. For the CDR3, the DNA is TGTGCCAGCAGTTTCAAGTATTCTCGGAGCAGGGGAGTGGATGAGCAGTTCTTC. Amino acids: CASSFKYSRSRGVDEQFF.

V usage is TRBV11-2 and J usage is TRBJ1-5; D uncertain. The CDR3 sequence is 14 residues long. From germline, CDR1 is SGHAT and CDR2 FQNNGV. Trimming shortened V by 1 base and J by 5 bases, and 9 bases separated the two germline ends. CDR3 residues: CASSLVAGDQPQHF. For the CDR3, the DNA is TGTGCCAGCAGCTTAGTAGCTGGAGATCAGCCCCAGCATTTT.

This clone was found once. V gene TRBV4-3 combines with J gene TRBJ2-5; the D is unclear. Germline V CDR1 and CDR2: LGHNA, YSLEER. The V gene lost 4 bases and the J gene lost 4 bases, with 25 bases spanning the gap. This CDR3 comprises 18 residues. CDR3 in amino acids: CASSLYLPRPSRGETQYF. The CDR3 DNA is TGCGCCAGCAGCCTTTACCTCCCCCGGCCCTCCCGCGGAGAGACCCAGTACTTC.

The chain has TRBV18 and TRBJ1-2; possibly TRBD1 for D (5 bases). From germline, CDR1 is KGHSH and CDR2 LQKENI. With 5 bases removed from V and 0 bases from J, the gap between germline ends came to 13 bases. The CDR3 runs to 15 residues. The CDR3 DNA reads TGTGCCAGCTCAAACGGGTACAGGACTAACTATGGCTACACCTTC. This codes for CASSNGYRTNYGYTF.

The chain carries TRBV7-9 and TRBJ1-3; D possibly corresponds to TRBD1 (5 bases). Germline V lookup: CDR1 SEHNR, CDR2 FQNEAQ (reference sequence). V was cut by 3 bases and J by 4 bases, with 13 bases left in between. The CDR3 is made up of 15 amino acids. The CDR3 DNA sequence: TGTGCCAGCAGCTTTATTGGAAGGGACGGAAACACCATATATTTT. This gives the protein CASSFIGRDGNTIYF.

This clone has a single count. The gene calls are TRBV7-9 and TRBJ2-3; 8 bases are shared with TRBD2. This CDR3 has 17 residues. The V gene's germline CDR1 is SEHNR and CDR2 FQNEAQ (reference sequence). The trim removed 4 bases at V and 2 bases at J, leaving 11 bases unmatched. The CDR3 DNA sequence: TGTGCCAGCAGCTCCTTACCTAGCGGGCCTTACACAGATACGCAGTATTTT. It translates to CASSSLPSGPYTDTQYF.

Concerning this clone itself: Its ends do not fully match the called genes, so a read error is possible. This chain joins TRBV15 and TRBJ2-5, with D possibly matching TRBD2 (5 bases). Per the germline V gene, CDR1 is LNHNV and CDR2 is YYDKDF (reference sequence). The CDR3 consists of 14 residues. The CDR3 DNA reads TGTGCCACCAGCGGAGACTACGTGAGAGAGACCCAGTACTTC. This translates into CATSGDYVRETQYF.

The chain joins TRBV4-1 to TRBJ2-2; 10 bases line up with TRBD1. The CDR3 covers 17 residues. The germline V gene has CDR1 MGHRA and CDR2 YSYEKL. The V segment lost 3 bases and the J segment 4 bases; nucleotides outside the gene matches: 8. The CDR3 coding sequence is TGCGCCAGCAGCCACGGGGGACAGGGGCTGGGCACCGGGGAGCTGTTTTTT. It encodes CASSHGGQGLGTGELFF.

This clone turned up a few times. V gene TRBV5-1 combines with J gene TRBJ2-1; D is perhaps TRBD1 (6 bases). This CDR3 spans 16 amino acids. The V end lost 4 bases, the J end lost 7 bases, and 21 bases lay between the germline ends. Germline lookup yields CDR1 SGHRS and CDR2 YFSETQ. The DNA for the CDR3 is TGCGCCAGCAGCAGGACCCCTGGACAGTCCATGAATGAGCAGTTCTTC. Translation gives CASSRTPGQSMNEQFF. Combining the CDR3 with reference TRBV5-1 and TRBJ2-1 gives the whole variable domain KAGVTQTPRYLIKTRGQQVTLSCSPISGHRSVSWYQQTPGQGLQFLFEYFSETQRNKGNFPGRFSGRQFSNSRSEMNVSTLELGDSALYLCASSRTPGQSMNEQFFGPGTRLTVL.

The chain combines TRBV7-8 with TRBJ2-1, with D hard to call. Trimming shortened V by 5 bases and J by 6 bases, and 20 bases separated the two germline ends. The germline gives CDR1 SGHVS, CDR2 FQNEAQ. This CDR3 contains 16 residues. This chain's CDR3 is CASSPTASYLLNEQFF. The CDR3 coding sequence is TGTGCCAGCAGCCCTACCGCCTCCTATTTACTCAATGAGCAGTTCTTC. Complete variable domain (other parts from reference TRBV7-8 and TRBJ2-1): GAGVSQSPRYKVAKRGQDVALRCDPISGHVSLFWYQQALGQGPEFLTYFQNEAQLDKSGLPSDRFFAERPEGSVSTLKIQRTQQEDSAVYLCASSPTASYLLNEQFFGPGTRLTVL.

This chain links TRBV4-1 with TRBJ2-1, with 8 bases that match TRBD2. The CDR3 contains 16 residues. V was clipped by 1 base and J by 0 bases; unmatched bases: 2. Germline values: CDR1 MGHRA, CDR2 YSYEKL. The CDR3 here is CASSQASGSSYNEQFF. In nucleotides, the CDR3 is TGCGCCAGCAGCCAAGCCAGCGGGAGCTCCTACAATGAGCAGTTCTTC.

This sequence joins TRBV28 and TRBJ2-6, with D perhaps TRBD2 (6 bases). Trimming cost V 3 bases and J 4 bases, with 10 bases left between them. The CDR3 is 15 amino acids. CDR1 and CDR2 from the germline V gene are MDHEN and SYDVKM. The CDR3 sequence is CASSFRGSGANVLTF. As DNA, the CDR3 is TGTGCCAGCAGTTTTCGGGGGTCCGGGGCCAACGTCCTGACTTTC.

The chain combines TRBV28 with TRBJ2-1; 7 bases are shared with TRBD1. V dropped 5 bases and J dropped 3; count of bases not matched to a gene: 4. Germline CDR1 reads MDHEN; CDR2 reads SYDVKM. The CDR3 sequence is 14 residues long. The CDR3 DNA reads TGTGCCAGCAGTCTCGGGACAGACTACAATGAGCAGTTCTTC. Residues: CASSLGTDYNEQFF. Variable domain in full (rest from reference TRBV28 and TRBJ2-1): DVKVTQSSRYLVKRTGEKVFLECVQDMDHENMFWYRQDPGLGLRLIYFSYDVKMKEKGDIPEGYSVSREKKERFSLILESASTNQTSMYLCASSLGTDYNEQFFGPGTRLTVL.

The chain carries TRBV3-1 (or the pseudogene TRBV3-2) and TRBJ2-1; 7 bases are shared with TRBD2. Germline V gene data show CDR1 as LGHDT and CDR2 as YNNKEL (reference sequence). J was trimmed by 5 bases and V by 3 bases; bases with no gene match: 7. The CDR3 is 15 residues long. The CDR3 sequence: CASSQKGLSNNEQFF. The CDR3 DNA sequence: TGTGCCAGCAGCCAGAAGGGACTATCAAACAATGAGCAGTTCTTC.

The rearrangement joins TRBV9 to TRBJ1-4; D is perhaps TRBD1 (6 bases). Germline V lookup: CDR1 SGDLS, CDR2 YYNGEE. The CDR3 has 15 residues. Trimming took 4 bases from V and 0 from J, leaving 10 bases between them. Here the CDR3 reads CASSTSGATNEKLFF. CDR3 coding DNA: TGTGCCAGCAGCACCTCAGGGGCAACTAATGAAAAACTGTTTTTT.

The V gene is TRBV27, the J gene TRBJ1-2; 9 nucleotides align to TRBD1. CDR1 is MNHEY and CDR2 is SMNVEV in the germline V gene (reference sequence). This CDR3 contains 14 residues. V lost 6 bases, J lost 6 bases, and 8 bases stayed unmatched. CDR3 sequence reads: CASRTGQGGDGYTF. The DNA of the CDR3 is TGTGCCAGCAGGACGGGACAGGGTGGTGATGGCTACACCTTC.

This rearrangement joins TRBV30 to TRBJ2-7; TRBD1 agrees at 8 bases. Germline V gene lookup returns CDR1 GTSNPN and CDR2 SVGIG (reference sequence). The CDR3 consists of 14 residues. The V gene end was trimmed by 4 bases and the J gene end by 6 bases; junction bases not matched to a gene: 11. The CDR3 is CAWKQDRARVEQYF. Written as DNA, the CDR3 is TGTGCCTGGAAGCAGGACAGGGCGAGGGTCGAGCAGTACTTC.